This T cell receptor beta chain originates from a study of cytomegalovirus exposure and HLA in healthy donors (dated by TCRdb to 2016 to 2017). With respect to the entire study: According to an earlier analysis of 587 of the donors, about 180 million T cells yielded 90 million to 140 million unique TCR beta sequences and about 300 Gb of sequence data. Of the roughly 400 genotyped donors, over 80% were placed in the genetic ancestry cluster associated with self-reported Caucasian donors. Four or five DR-DQ haplotypes were treated as single units for association and clustering because of strong linkage in the cohort. To predict cytomegalovirus infection status, the study brought together high-throughput TCR immunosequencing, statistical association of individual TCRs with disease status, and machine learning. A later genetic analysis took genome-wide SNP genotypes for about 60% of the roughly 670 donors and used that subset as a discovery cohort. In an earlier analysis of roughly 540 of the donors, high-throughput TCR beta sequencing was used to judge whether each TCR beta V gene segment behaved as functional or pseudogenic. A later analysis re-examined previously published TCR beta repertoires from 500 to 700 donors and added high-resolution HLA genotyping to investigate patterns of TCR occurrence. A separate validation cohort of approximately 130 different subjects was used in addition to the approximately 700-subject first cohort. Using immunosequencing, the study profiled T cell repertoires from approximately 700 subjects and related those repertoires to cytomegalovirus serostatus. The number of typed donors differed by locus: 629-630 for A, B, C, DRB1 and DQB1; 522 for DQA1; approximately 600 for DPA1; and some 430 for DPB1. Among over 350 genotyped donors of the cohort, an average of approximately 240,000 unique TCR beta nucleotide sequences were sequenced per donor, around 20% of them non-productive. HLA typing covered class I and class II loci at four-digit resolution. Donor age, sex, ethnicity and CMV serostatus were compiled alongside the repertoire data. Rather than drawing on any new phenotypic data, the later analysis identified candidate immune exposures from TCR beta sequences and the way those sequences occurred across donors. Roughly 310 gigabases of sequencing data and 70 million to 85 million unique TCR sequences were included in an early release covering 500 to 750 HLA-typed donors. All discovery cohort repertoires had been generated using a single sequencing platform. The study aimed to test whether signatures of past pathogen exposure could be identified by cataloging public T cell receptors. Results and caveats for the whole study, not just this receptor: The classifier was reported to diagnose cytomegalovirus status with high specificity and sensitivity in both the original cohort and the validation cohort. The cohort was sequenced for TCR beta chains only, and without alpha or paired-chain data the features that could be detected were limited. In a later analysis, the rate of TCR association differed among HLA loci, with DRB1 alleles having the most associated TCRs and HLA-C alleles having the fewest. Most CMV-associated TCR beta chains appeared to be HLA-restricted in a later analysis, and the HLA associations seemed to be driven largely by CMV exposure. According to a later genetic analysis, donors in an Asian-associated ancestry cluster had fewer N-insertions in productive TCRs than the roughly 670-donor mean. Linkage disequilibrium might explain the correlated functional status among segregating V segments, but an unknown experimental factor could not be ruled out. V-gene and J-gene trimming of TCR beta chains was associated with a missense DCLRE1C variant in a later genetic analysis, and the association was replicated in an independent cohort. The earlier analysis of approximately 560 of the donors excluded roughly 17 rarely observed V segments, including chromosome 9 orphons, because counts were too low. The authors suggested that the approach could potentially be extended to other disease states and immunological phenotypes. A few of the identified cytomegalovirus-associated TCR beta chains were confirmed in vitro to be specific for cytomegalovirus antigens. A further reported finding was that TCR beta sequences accurately predicted the HLA-A and HLA-B alleles for most subjects in the first cohort. Roughly uniform sequencing depth across donors was assumed in presence/absence analyses, although this assumption may not hold. Compared with equally common non-associated chains, HLA-associated TCR beta chains in a later analysis were more clonally expanded and had lower generation probabilities. A group of highly shared sequence variants was considered likely to be a technical artifact of the sequencing pipeline. Most TCR sequences were seen in very few donors, while some public TCRs were found in many individuals. A later analysis associated approximately 17,000 TCR beta sequences with specific HLA alleles at a false discovery rate of 0.05. For the cohort, immune exposure information was limited to CMV serostatus. When HLA alleles, especially DR and DQ, strongly co-occurred, TCR associations were difficult to assign to individual alleles. Because HLA typing was unavailable for some donors at each locus, only the typed subset was used in association tests. An earlier analysis of some 590 of the donors showed that most TCR beta V segments appeared in productive rearrangements either about 87% or about 30% of the time, which broadly matched IMGT annotations. In the study, 150 to 200 TCR beta chains were listed as associated with cytomegalovirus. A later analysis reported that several top co-occurrence clusters appeared linked to parvovirus B19, influenza, CMV and Epstein-Barr virus.

This clone was seen a few times. The target of this receptor is not known. Base qualities are not at hand, and no much larger clone is one base apart. Library prep was done by the immunoSEQ multiplex PCR assay. For the multiplex PCR, a mixture combining 60 forward primers for TCR Vbeta segments and 13 reverse primers for TCR Jbeta segments was used. A multiplex PCR assay on genomic DNA amplified the CDR3 region of rearranged TCR beta genes. The Illumina HiSeq System was used to sequence the amplified TCR beta libraries as 87-base-pair reads. From the authors' description of their analysis: A later analysis tallied approximately 87 million unique TCR beta chains across the roughly 610 repertoires, and around 10 million of those chains were shared by two or more donors. A nearest-neighbor algorithm error-corrected the raw reads and collapsed the reads into unique sequences, merging closely related sequences to remove PCR and sequencing errors. To assign V, D and J gene segments, CDR3 sequences were aligned to IMGT reference sequences. Each retained sequence needed at least a six-nucleotide match to both a V gene segment and a J gene segment. Rearrangements were classified as productive when the CDR3 lacked stop codons and remained in frame with V and J, and all other rearrangements were classified as non-productive. Following IMGT convention, CDR3 was defined as the stretch from the second conserved V-encoded cysteine up to the conserved J-encoded phenylalanine. Sequences without an unambiguous match to a single V gene segment were excluded from the earlier analysis of a few hundred of the donors. In an earlier analysis of several hundred of the donors, V segments were called functional above 56.7% productive rearrangements and were called segregating when the between-donor standard deviation exceeded 5%. To diagnose cytomegalovirus status from the catalog of TCR beta chain sequences, a statistical classification framework was built. A later analysis assigned V and J genes by comparing TCR nucleotide sequences with IMGT/GENE-DB human TR gene sequences. In a later analysis, CDR3 sequences and most-parsimonious VDJ recombination scenarios were assigned using the TCRdist pipeline. In a later analysis, every TCR beta chain was defined by the combination of its CDR3 amino acid sequence and its V-gene family, and reads without a unique V-gene family were dropped. A later analysis removed 550 to 700 highly shared, low-generation-probability nucleotide sequences to deal with suspected cross-contamination and a sequencing artifact. In a later analysis, a clonal expansion index was calculated for each public chain from normalized within-repertoire ranks of inferred template counts. Generation probabilities in a later analysis came from a VDJ recombination model fitted to out-of-frame rearrangements, and those results were checked against IGoR. In a later analysis, hypergeometric tests were used to score TCR-TCR, TCR-HLA and TCR-CMV co-occurrence, with a repertoire-size bias correction applied to TCR pairs. False discovery rates were estimated in a later analysis by permuting HLA or CMV assignments 20 times. In a later analysis, co-occurring TCRs were grouped with DBSCAN, and TCRdist sequence similarity was added when clustering was performed within HLA-allele-positive subsets. Repertoires with fewer than 30,000 or more than 120,000 public chains were left out of co-occurrence clustering, as were five repertoires with anomalous nucleotide sharing. Here the immuneACCESS table is served through TCRdb, limited to in-frame sequences with V and J called. Missing clones are a known gap in these copies; in checked studies unresolved V genes cover under half, and the rest lacks a known reason. V, J and clone size were drawn from that table, and D and trimming were deduced from the DNA. The table for this sample lists over 150,000 clones; less than 80% of them were counted only once. The top ten clonotypes cover approximately 2.3% of the sample.

In total, roughly 670 healthy bone marrow donors made up the cohort. All cohort members were sampled while nominally healthy, although unrecorded immune exposures were likely present. The donor tested CMV seronegative, placing the donor among the 350 or so seronegative members of the cohort. A peripheral blood sample was collected from each donor, and TCR beta sequencing was performed on peripheral blood mononuclear cells. The Qiagen DNeasy Blood Extraction Kit was used to extract genomic DNA from the blood cell samples. The sample was PBMCs. The sequence was collected from a man aged 25 to 40 in good health and CMV-seronegative.

The sequenced DNA: TGTGCCAGCAGCTTCGGACAGGGTAACACTGAAGCTTTCTTT. It specifies CASSFGQGNTEAFF. Rearrangement joined TRBV6-1 to TRBJ1-1, with 8 middle bases fitting TRBD1. The CDR3 runs 14 amino acids, cysteine and phenylalanine included. Only the CDR3 DNA stays, 42 bases, in frame from base 1. For this chain, trimming is 6 bases at the V end and 2 bases at the J end, and the number of junction bases without a gene match is 5. CDR1 and CDR2 are read off the germline V gene as MNHNS and SASEGT.